The 25 T cell receptor beta chains below were found in one sample sequenced in a study of blood T cell repertoires in COVID-19. Clones were sequenced by immunoSEQ multiplex PCR, and TCRdb holds only the in-frame ones, with some missing. The data hold fewer than 200,000 clones, with approximately 82% observed a single time. The sample consisted of PBMCs or T cells enriched from blood (not recorded which). These TCRs come from a woman aged 45 to 65 who had recovered from COVID-19.

The V call is TRBV2, the J call TRBJ2-2, with D uncertain. Trimming shortened V by 10 bases and J by 1 base, and 7 bases separated the two germline ends. Looked up from germline, CDR1 is SNHLY and CDR2 is FYNNEI. The CDR3 length is 12 residues. CDR3: CAILLNTGELFF. DNA of the CDR3: TGTGCCATCCTCTTGAACACCGGGGAGCTGTTTTTT.

The rearrangement joins TRBV6-2 or TRBV6-3 to TRBJ1-6, with D hard to call. Trimming took 6 bases from V and 10 from J, leaving 16 bases between them. CDR1 is MNHEY, CDR2 SVGEGT, per germline. The CDR3 is 14 amino acids. The CDR3 DNA follows: TGTGCCAGCAGCCCCCTCGGGGATCGGTCACCCCTCCACTTT. As protein: CASSPLGDRSPLHF.

The rearrangement links TRBV21-1 to TRBJ1-1; TRBD1 is the table's D call and was not checked against the DNA. TRBV21-1 is a known pseudogene. This CDR3 comprises 15 residues. CDR3 residues: CASFLAAVMNTEAFF. In nucleotides, the CDR3 is TGTGCCAGCTTTCTGGCCGCCGTGATGAACACTGAAGCTTTCTTT.

This clone was seen more than once but under ten times. As DNA, the CDR3 is TGTGCCAGCAGCTCGGGACAGGGGTGGGAGACCCAGTACTTC. The encoded protein is CASSSGQGWETQYF. This chain connects TRBV7-9 to TRBJ2-5, with TRBD1 matching 10 bases. The CDR3 extends over 14 amino acids. CDR1 and CDR2 (germline): SEHNR, FQNEAQ (reference sequence). V shed 4 bases, J shed 5 bases, and the junction held 4 bases outside the gene matches.

V and J are TRBV6-5 and TRBJ1-5, with D unresolved. This CDR3 region has 14 residues. CDR1 is MNHEY and CDR2 is SVGAGI in the germline V gene. V dropped 6 bases and J dropped 0 bases, with 9 bases sitting between them. CDR3 loop: CASRGGFSNQPQHF. The CDR3 region has the DNA TGTGCCAGCAGGGGAGGATTTAGCAATCAGCCCCAGCATTTT.

The chain is built from TRBV11-3 and TRBJ2-5, with 9 nucleotides matching TRBD1. V lost 1 base, J lost 1 base, and 4 bases stayed unmatched. The germline gives CDR1 SGHNT, CDR2 YENEEA. The length of the CDR3 is 16 residues. CDR3 residues: CASSLAGQGPQETQYF. CDR3 sequence (DNA): TGTGCCAGCAGCTTAGCGGGACAGGGCCCCCAAGAGACCCAGTACTTC.

This rearrangement joins TRBV18 to TRBJ1-2; 7 positions match TRBD1. The V and J ends lost 5 bases and 4 bases, in that order; junction bases with no gene match: 4. The CDR3 runs to 13 residues. Per germline, CDR1 KGHSH and CDR2 LQKENI. The CDR3 loop is CASSSTGAYGYTF. DNA of the CDR3: TGTGCCAGCTCATCAACAGGGGCCTATGGCTACACCTTC.

J is TRBJ2-3 and V is TRBV7-2; 8 bases line up with TRBD2. The CDR3 is made up of 15 amino acids. V shed 4 bases and J 1 base; nucleotides not matched to a gene: 4. Per the germline V gene, CDR1 is SGHTA and CDR2 is FQGNSA. The CDR3 sequence is CASSSRGARTDTQYF. The CDR3 coding sequence is TGTGCCAGCAGCTCGCGGGGGGCCCGCACAGATACGCAGTATTTT.

The chain recombines TRBV9 with TRBJ1-2; tentative D call: TRBD1 (6 bases). The germline CDR1 and CDR2 sequences are SGDLS and YYNGEE. This CDR3 spans 15 amino acids. With 2 bases removed from V and 1 base from J, the gap between germline ends came to 12 bases. In nucleotides, the CDR3 is TGTGCCAGCAGCGTCTCAGGGGCCCTTAACTATGGCTACACCTTC. Translated: CASSVSGALNYGYTF.

There are many counts of this clone. The J gene is TRBJ1-6, the V gene TRBV7-2; TRBD1 matches at 7 bases. Trimming at V came to 3 bases and at J to 8 bases, leaving 7 bases not matched to a gene. CDR1 and CDR2 from the germline V gene are SGHTA and FQGNSA. The CDR3 extends over 15 amino acids. The CDR3 bases are TGTGCCAGCAGCTTGGCCAGGGGGTTGGATTCACCCCTCCACTTT. This gives the protein CASSLARGLDSPLHF.

The chain couples TRBV19 to TRBJ1-4; possibly TRBD1 for D (5 bases). This CDR3 region has 14 residues. The V gene lost 3 bases and the J gene lost 8 bases, with 13 bases spanning the gap. CDR1 is LNHDA and CDR2 is SQIVND in the germline V gene (reference sequence). The DNA for the CDR3 is TGTGCCAGTAGTATCGGGAGGTGGGGCGAAAAACTGTTTTTT. Amino acid sequence: CASSIGRWGEKLFF.

This chain joins TRBV28 and TRBJ1-4, with D tentatively TRBD1 (6 bases). CDR1 and CDR2 from the germline V gene are MDHEN and SYDVKM. V dropped 9 bases and J dropped 8 bases, with 7 bases sitting between them. This CDR3 is built from 10 residues. CDR3 sequence (DNA): TGTGCCAGTGGGGGCGAAAAACTGTTTTTT. Its protein is CASGGEKLFF.

The chain combines TRBV5-4 with TRBJ1-4, with 11 bases aligning to TRBD1. The germline gives CDR1 SGHNT, CDR2 YYREEE (reference sequence). V was clipped by 4 bases and J by 1 base; unmatched bases: 15. The CDR3 extends over 20 amino acids. CDR3 loop: CASSAGPGQGVLETNEKLFF. The CDR3 nucleotides read TGTGCCAGCAGCGCGGGCCCGGGACAGGGGGTTTTAGAAACTAATGAAAAACTGTTTTTT.

This chain uses TRBV5-1 with TRBJ1-2; D unresolved. In germline, CDR1 is SGHRS, CDR2 YFSETQ. The V end was cut by 0 bases, the J end by 2 bases, with 5 bases between. The CDR3 covers 13 residues. The CDR3 spells CASSLDRNYGYTF. CDR3 DNA sequence: TGCGCCAGCAGCTTGGACAGAAACTATGGCTACACCTTC.

The gene calls are TRBV5-5 and TRBJ1-1, with unresolved D. The CDR3 is 12 amino acids. CDR1 is SGHKS and CDR2 is YYEKEE in the germline V gene (reference sequence). V lost 0 bases to trimming and J lost 4 bases, with 4 bases between them. CDR3 loop: CASSLGVTEAFF. The CDR3 DNA is TGTGCCAGCAGCTTGGGAGTCACTGAAGCTTTCTTT.

This clone was detected only a few times. The chain joins TRBV4-3 to TRBJ1-2, with 9 bases identical to TRBD1. The J segment lost 4 bases and the V segment lost 3 bases, leaving 9 bases of the junction unmatched. CDR1 and CDR2 from the germline V gene are LGHNA and YSLEER. The CDR3 covers 16 residues. CDR3 nucleotides: TGCGCCAGCAGCCAGTTGACCGGGACAGGGCCCTATGGCTACACCTTC. It encodes CASSQLTGTGPYGYTF.

J is TRBJ2-5 and V is TRBV29-1, with 7 bases lining up with TRBD2. V lost 7 bases, J lost 3 bases, and 8 bases stayed unmatched. Germline CDR1 and CDR2: SQVTM and ANQGSEA. The CDR3 is made up of 13 amino acids. CDR3 DNA: TGCAGCGCTGGGGGGGTGTCCAAAGAGACCCAGTACTTC. Encoded protein: CSAGGVSKETQYF.

This clone was observed a single time. The V and J genes are TRBV7-2 and TRBJ1-3, with D perhaps matching TRBD1 (6 bases). This CDR3 comprises 17 residues. Trimming removed 1 base at V and 4 bases at J, with 17 bases between. From germline, CDR1 is SGHTA and CDR2 FQGNSA. This CDR3 reads CASSLVFAGATGNTIYF. As DNA, the CDR3 is TGTGCCAGCAGCTTAGTGTTTGCGGGGGCAACGGGAAACACCATATATTTT.

This chain uses TRBV28 with TRBJ1-6; no clear D. Germline values: CDR1 MDHEN, CDR2 SYDVKM. Trimming removed 7 bases at V and 6 bases at J, with 13 bases between. CDR3 length equals 14 residues. The CDR3 DNA is TGTGCCAGCAACGGACTAAGTCCTAATTCACCCCTCCACTTT. Translated: CASNGLSPNSPLHF.

The rearrangement links TRBV7-8 to TRBJ1-6; 10 bases match TRBD1. CDR1 SGHVS and CDR2 FQNEAQ come from the germline V gene. Germline trimming cut 7 bases from V and 10 bases from J; bases unmatched to any gene: 4. The CDR3 has 13 residues. The CDR3 sequence is CASTGTGVSPLHF. The CDR3 DNA reads TGTGCCAGCACCGGGACAGGGGTATCACCCCTCCACTTT.

V usage is TRBV2 and J usage is TRBJ1-1, with D perhaps matching TRBD1 (5 bases). CDR1 and CDR2 from the germline V gene are SNHLY and FYNNEI. The CDR3 spans 12 residues. V shed 3 bases and J shed 7 bases, with 9 bases lying between them. CDR3 sequence: CASSDRAVEAFF. CDR3 DNA sequence: TGTGCCAGCAGTGACAGGGCCGTTGAAGCTTTCTTT.

The rearrangement joins TRBV10-1 to TRBJ2-3, with D tentatively TRBD2 (6 bases). V lost 4 bases and J 4 bases, leaving 15 bases between the germline ends. The CDR3 is made up of 15 amino acids. From germline, CDR1 is WNHNN and CDR2 SYGVQD (reference sequence). The CDR3, as DNA: TGCGCCAGCAGTGGGACTACCCGTGGCCCAGATACGCAGTATTTT. Encoded protein: CASSGTTRGPDTQYF.

The chain has TRBV29-1 and TRBJ1-1; 10 nucleotides line up with TRBD1. The trim removed 7 bases at V and 1 base at J, leaving 3 bases unmatched. CDR3 length: 13 amino acids. CDR1 and CDR2 from the germline V gene are SQVTM and ANQGSEA. In DNA, the CDR3 is TGCAGCGCTTGGGACAGGGGGAACACTGAAGCTTTCTTT. This gives the protein CSAWDRGNTEAFF.

The chain couples TRBV28 to TRBJ1-5; D is undetermined. Germline lookup yields CDR1 MDHEN and CDR2 SYDVKM. The CDR3 consists of 14 residues. V gave up 7 bases and J gave up 6 bases, with 16 bases separating them. The CDR3 DNA sequence: TGTGCCAGCACCCCTTCGCCGAGAACTCAGCCCCAGCATTTT. This translates into CASTPSPRTQPQHF.

This clone was seen ten or more times. The chain recombines TRBV7-2 with TRBJ2-5; 7 bases line up with TRBD2. With 5 bases clipped from V and 5 bases from J, the junction kept 8 bases outside the gene matches. CDR1 and CDR2 from the germline V gene are SGHTA and FQGNSA. The CDR3 extends over 14 amino acids. CDR3 amino acids: CASSTGTGGETQYF. The DNA for the CDR3 is TGTGCCAGCAGCACCGGGACCGGGGGGGAGACCCAGTACTTC.